The source of this T cell receptor (beta chain) is a study of identical twins. This clonotype occurred a few times. What it binds is unknown. Trimming took 3 bases from V and 3 from J, leaving 12 bases between them. The CDR3 is made up of 13 amino acids. CDR1 and CDR2 from the germline V gene are DFQATT and SNEGSKA (reference sequence). Unique molecular identifiers were in the cDNA, with template-switch universal primer binding. TCRdb processed the 5' RACE reads anew with MiXCR; each CDR3 protein has one entry. Of about 700,000 distinct CDR3 sequences listed, 8.6% were seen once; the top ten hold approximately 0.89%. Study-wide points: The study reached conclusions through statistical analysis that was cross-sectional, not following the same donors. Insertions were fewer in abundant cord blood beta clonotypes, whereas memory repertoires showed none of this pattern.

With no exceptions, donors were healthy Caucasians. These data were likewise used in another study, on yellow fever vaccine responses in identical twins.

This receptor was obtained from a woman aged 18-29 years in good health. The sample was PBMCs. The V and J genes are TRBV20-1 and TRBJ2-7, with D possibly matching TRBD2 (6 bases). This CDR3 reads CSASGSGRYEQYF. Written as DNA, the CDR3 is TGCAGTGCTAGCGGGAGTGGGCGCTACGAGCAGTACTTC.